The rows below give T cell receptor beta chains drawn from one sample of a study of cytomegalovirus exposure and HLA in healthy donors. Clones were sequenced by immunoSEQ multiplex PCR, and TCRdb holds only the in-frame ones, with some missing. The table records about 160,000 clones, roughly four fifths of them present only once. The sample was PBMCs. These receptors were taken from a man between 50 and 59 years old in good health and CMV-seropositive. Both conserved end residues are part of each CDR3. D genes are given only for firm matches. Some rows mark clone size as missing; the rest say once, few, many or name a class of expanded clone.

v_call	j_call	clone_size	d_call	cdr3_aa	cdr3_nt
TRBV28	TRBJ2-4	-	TRBD1	CASSFPDRGNIQYF	TGTGCCAGCAGTTTCCCGGACAGGGGAAACATTCAGTACTTC
TRBV28	TRBJ1-5	-	TRBD1	CASSWDRVNQPQHF	TGTGCCAGCAGTTGGGACAGGGTGAATCAGCCCCAGCATTTT
TRBV28	TRBJ1-3	-	-	CASVSGGVGADTGNTIYF	TGTGCCAGCGTCTCGGGCGGGGTTGGTGCAGACACTGGAAACACCATATATTTT
TRBV18	TRBJ2-3	-	TRBD2	CASSPSGGDTQYF	TGTGCCAGCTCACCTTCCGGGGGGGATACGCAGTATTTT
TRBV28	TRBJ1-6	-	TRBD1	CASSLGQGRSPLHF	TGTGCCAGCAGCCTCGGACAGGGCCGGTCACCCCTCCACTTT
TRBV7-6	TRBJ2-5	-	-	CASTPLRGQETQYF	TGTGCCAGCACTCCCCTTAGAGGGCAAGAGACCCAGTACTTC
TRBV11-3	TRBJ1-3	-	-	CASSLDSGSGNTIYF	TGTGCCAGCAGCTTAGATTCAGGCTCTGGAAACACCATATATTTT
TRBV6-5	TRBJ2-1	few	-	CASSYSSLAISGEQFF	TGTGCCAGCAGTTACTCGAGCCTAGCTATTTCTGGTGAGCAGTTCTTC
TRBV5-4	TRBJ2-1	once	TRBD2	CASSLRTSGTYNEQFF	TGTGCCAGCAGCTTGAGGACTAGCGGAACTTACAATGAGCAGTTCTTC
TRBV11-2	TRBJ2-7	-	TRBD1	CASSSEPDRRGYEQYF	TGTGCCAGCAGCTCTGAACCGGACAGGCGCGGCTACGAGCAGTACTTC
TRBV4-3	TRBJ2-7	-	-	CASSQDPGSAYEQYF	TGCGCCAGCAGCCAAGATCCGGGATCGGCCTACGAGCAGTACTTC
TRBV28	TRBJ2-1	-	TRBD2	CASSRRLAGARGEQFF	TGTGCCAGCAGCCGAAGACTAGCGGGGGCCAGGGGTGAGCAGTTCTTC
TRBV5-1	TRBJ2-5	-	TRBD2	CASSVSGRIGETQYF	TGCGCCAGCAGTGTGAGCGGGAGAATCGGGGAGACCCAGTACTTC
TRBV7-2	TRBJ2-3	-	TRBD2	CASSSGLAEPRGTQYF	TGTGCCAGCAGCTCGGGACTAGCGGAGCCCAGGGGTACGCAGTATTTT
TRBV13	TRBJ2-5	-	TRBD1	CASNLGTEETQYF	TGTGCCAGCAACCTCGGGACAGAAGAGACCCAGTACTTC
TRBV25-1	TRBJ2-7	-	-	CASSDAGRKSYEQYF	TGTGCCAGCAGTGACGCGGGGCGAAAGTCCTACGAGCAGTACTTC
TRBV25-1	TRBJ1-1	-	TRBD1	CASRNLGQPTAFF	TGTGCCAGCAGGAATTTGGGACAGCCAACAGCTTTCTTT
TRBV9	TRBJ2-1	-	-	CASSQTGEQFF	TGTGCCAGCAGCCAGACTGGCGAGCAGTTCTTC
TRBV19	TRBJ2-7	-	TRBD1	CASNRGQGAYEQYF	TGTGCCAGTAACAGAGGACAGGGGGCTTACGAGCAGTACTTC
TRBV7-2	TRBJ2-3	-	-	CASSLAGRGAVADTQYF	TGTGCCAGCAGCTTAGCGGGGCGGGGCGCAGTGGCAGATACGCAGTATTTT
TRBV14	TRBJ2-7	-	-	CASSQDPTRYYEQYF	TGTGCCAGCAGCCAAGACCCGACACGATATTACGAGCAGTACTTC
TRBV4-3	TRBJ2-7	-	TRBD2	CASSQERLAGTYEQYF	TGCGCCAGCAGCCAGGAACGACTAGCGGGCACCTACGAGCAGTACTTC
TRBV2	TRBJ2-1	-	-	CASSDSNEQFF	TGTGCCAGCAGTGATAGCAATGAGCAGTTCTTC
TRBV5-1	TRBJ1-1	-	-	CASSLDARSTEAFF	TGCGCCAGCAGCTTGGACGCGAGGAGCACTGAAGCTTTCTTT
TRBV11-2	TRBJ2-1	-	-	CASSLGRPGGNEQFF	TGTGCCAGCAGCCTGGGGCGTCCTGGTGGCAATGAGCAGTTCTTC
TRBV4-3	TRBJ1-1	-	-	CASSNLRETEAFF	TGCGCCAGCAGTAATCTAAGGGAGACAGAAGCTTTCTTT
TRBV30	TRBJ2-1	-	-	CAGTADRYNEQFF	TGTGCCGGGACGGCGGATAGATACAATGAGCAGTTCTTC
TRBV28	TRBJ1-2	-	-	CASSILNTRDYGYTF	TGTGCCAGCAGTATCCTAAATACTCGGGACTATGGCTACACCTTC
TRBV5-4	TRBJ1-4	-	-	CASSSTMGGNEKLFF	TGTGCCAGCAGCTCAACTATGGGGGGGAACGAAAAACTGTTTTTT
TRBV4-3	TRBJ1-2	once	-	CASSQDRSGRGTNYGYTF	TGCGCCAGCAGCCAAGATCGAAGCGGTCGGGGGACTAACTATGGCTACACCTTC
TRBV11-2	TRBJ2-1	-	TRBD2	CASSLDRGGGGYNEQFF	TGTGCCAGCAGCTTAGATCGCGGCGGGGGAGGATACAATGAGCAGTTCTTC
TRBV14	TRBJ2-5	-	-	CASSQRFELRETQYF	TGTGCCAGCAGCCAACGTTTTGAGCTTCGAGAGACCCAGTACTTC
TRBV7-9	TRBJ1-2	-	TRBD1	CASSPGGAGYGYTF	TGTGCCAGCAGCCCAGGGGGCGCCGGCTATGGCTACACCTTC
TRBV9	TRBJ2-7	-	-	CASSVGPGLAYEQYF	TGTGCCAGCAGCGTAGGGCCAGGGTTAGCCTACGAGCAGTACTTC
TRBV2	TRBJ2-1	-	-	CASEWGGQNEQFF	TGTGCCAGTGAGTGGGGGGGCCAGAATGAGCAGTTCTTC
TRBV11-3	TRBJ2-1	-	TRBD1	CASSPGQGAEQFF	TGTGCCAGCAGCCCGGGACAGGGAGCTGAGCAGTTCTTC
TRBV27	TRBJ1-6	once	TRBD1	CASSPSGTELVNSPLHF	TGTGCCAGCAGTCCCTCCGGGACAGAGCTAGTTAATTCACCCCTCCACTTT
TRBV11-1	TRBJ2-2	many	-	CASSLGQQNTGELFF	TGTGCCAGCAGCTTAGGACAGCAGAACACCGGGGAGCTGTTTTTT
TRBV9	TRBJ1-1	once	-	CASSHRTASEAFF	TGTGCCAGCAGCCACCGGACAGCGAGTGAAGCTTTCTTT
TRBV4-2	TRBJ2-6	-	-	CASSSSLGVSGANVLTF	TGTGCCAGCAGCTCGTCTTTAGGGGTCTCTGGGGCCAACGTCCTGACTTTC
TRBV11-2	TRBJ2-7	-	TRBD2	CASSSALGGRAYEQYF	TGTGCCAGCAGCTCGGCGTTGGGCGGGAGGGCCTACGAGCAGTACTTC
TRBV6-5	TRBJ2-2	-	TRBD1	CASRSGQGSTGELFF	TGTGCCAGCAGGTCGGGACAGGGGAGCACCGGGGAGCTGTTTTTT
TRBV4-3	TRBJ2-1	-	TRBD2	CASSPGLAAFYEQFF	TGCGCCAGCAGCCCGGGACTAGCGGCCTTTTATGAGCAGTTCTTC
TRBV6-1	TRBJ2-1	few	-	CASSEKLANEQFF	TGTGCCAGCAGTGAAAAACTAGCCAATGAGCAGTTCTTC
TRBV28	TRBJ1-2	-	TRBD1	CASTGDRGYGYTF	TGTGCCAGCACCGGGGACAGGGGCTATGGCTACACCTTC
TRBV6-4	TRBJ1-3	-	TRBD1	CARPLPGQNFSSGNTIYF	TGTGCCAGGCCTCTTCCGGGACAGAATTTCAGCTCTGGAAACACCATATATTTT
TRBV9	TRBJ2-1	-	TRBD2	CASGGVAPYNEQFF	TGTGCCAGCGGGGGGGTAGCCCCATACAATGAGCAGTTCTTC
TRBV18	TRBJ2-7	few	-	CASSPSGQGIYEQYF	TGTGCCAGCTCACCATCCGGGCAGGGGATTTACGAGCAGTACTTC
TRBV14	TRBJ1-2	once	-	CASSPRTSANYGYTF	TGTGCCAGCAGCCCTAGGACATCAGCTAACTATGGCTACACCTTC
TRBV2	TRBJ2-2	-	TRBD1	CASRGTVNTGELFF	TGTGCCAGCAGAGGGACAGTGAACACCGGGGAGCTGTTTTTT
TRBV5-1	TRBJ2-5	-	-	CASSLAQGLRETQYF	TGCGCCAGCAGCTTGGCGCAGGGGTTAAGAGAGACCCAGTACTTC
TRBV29-1	TRBJ1-1	-	-	CSGGVENTEAFF	TGCAGCGGGGGGGTGGAGAACACTGAAGCTTTCTTT
TRBV30	TRBJ1-3	-	-	CAWRAPGNTIYF	TGTGCCTGGAGGGCCCCTGGAAACACCATATATTTT
TRBV4-3	TRBJ1-6	-	-	CASSQDVVQGSTGQNSPLHF	TGCGCCAGCAGCCAAGATGTTGTTCAGGGAAGCACGGGCCAGAATTCACCCCTCCACTTT
TRBV5-6	TRBJ2-1	-	TRBD2	CASSPGPRGVYNEQFF	TGTGCCAGCAGCCCGGGGCCGCGGGGGGTCTACAATGAGCAGTTCTTC
TRBV21-1	TRBJ2-2	-	-	CASSKDYRPEFGGELFF	TGTGCCAGCAGCAAGGACTACCGGCCGGAGTTCGGCGGGGAGCTGTTTTTT
TRBV10-1	TRBJ1-5	-	TRBD1	CASSDWTGKANQINQPQHF	TGCGCCAGCAGTGATTGGACAGGAAAAGCGAATCAAATCAATCAGCCCCAGCATTTT
TRBV28	TRBJ1-1	-	-	CASSFRGGITEAFF	TGTGCCAGCAGTTTTCGGGGAGGGATCACTGAAGCTTTCTTT
TRBV7-2	TRBJ2-7	-	TRBD1	CASSRGQGTPQGYEQYF	TGTGCCAGCAGCCGAGGACAGGGGACGCCCCAAGGCTACGAGCAGTACTTC